These 22 T cell receptor beta chains came from one sample sequenced in a study of regulatory T cells in long-lasting Graves disease. Time point: persistent/refractory GD, antithyroid drugs over 5 years with positive TRAb. Researchers made the TCR library from RNA that was extracted from PBMCs. Construction of the TCR beta libraries employed iRepertoire HTBI primers in conjunction with Arm-PCR of CDR3 regions. Using its own MiXCR run on the multiplex PCR reads, TCRdb lists one record per CDR3 protein. The sample has over 450,000 distinct CDR3 sequences, roughly 21% seen once; the top ten hold roughly 7.7%. Material: peripheral blood mononuclear cells (PBMCs), obtained when the disease was refractory, from a patient treated with antithyroid drugs. The receptors were sampled from a female donor with Graves disease.

This clonotype was recorded many times. The rearrangement joins TRBV6-1 to TRBJ1-5; D possibly corresponds to TRBD1 (6 bases). Germline CDR1 is MNHNS and CDR2 is SASEGT. CDR3 length: 15 amino acids. V gave up 5 bases and J gave up 7 bases, with 18 bases separating them. This chain's CDR3 is CASSPGGGAGQPQHF. The CDR3 DNA sequence: TGTGCCAGCAGTCCTGGTGGGGGCGCGGGGCAGCCCCAGCATTTT.

The rearrangement links TRBV30 to TRBJ1-2; no firm D call. V shed 3 bases and J shed 8 bases, with 16 bases lying between them. The CDR3 runs to 13 residues. The germline gives CDR1 GTSNPN, CDR2 SVGIG (reference sequence). The CDR3 DNA reads TGTGCCTGGAGACCTTACATCGGGCAAGGCTACACCTTC. Translated, it gives CAWRPYIGQGYTF.

The chain uses TRBV6-2 or TRBV6-3 and TRBJ2-1, with 11 positions matching TRBD2. The CDR3 length is 21 residues. Unmatched junction bases numbered 22, after V lost 5 bases and J lost 4 bases. Germline V gene sequence: CDR1 MNHEY, CDR2 SVGEGT. Here the CDR3 DNA reads TGTGCCAGCAGTCACCCAACTCCCTGGTACCTAGCGGGGGGCCTTTACAATGAGCAGTTCTTC. Its translation: CASSHPTPWYLAGGLYNEQFF.

There are many counts of this clonotype. The chain joins TRBV10-3 to TRBJ2-5; D call uncertain. Trimming cost V 3 bases and J 5 bases, with 7 bases left between them. The V gene's germline CDR1 is ENHRY and CDR2 SYGVKD. This CDR3 spans 12 amino acids. CDR3 loop: CAISDRTETQYF. Written as DNA, the CDR3 is TGTGCCATCAGTGACAGGACGGAGACCCAGTACTTC.

The chain employs TRBV28 and TRBJ1-4; possibly TRBD1 for D (6 bases). Trimming took off 5 bases at V and 7 bases at J, with 11 bases between the two ends. From germline, CDR1 is MDHEN and CDR2 SYDVKM. The CDR3 runs 13 residues. The CDR3 reads CASSLRTVEKLFF. In DNA, the CDR3 is TGTGCCAGCAGTCTCAGGACAGTTGAAAAACTGTTTTTT.

This clonotype has a count of ten or more. The genes are TRBV6-1 and TRBJ2-5; a weak D match, TRBD1 (6 bases). Germline loops: CDR1 MNHNS, CDR2 SASEGT. The CDR3 loop spans 15 amino acids. The germline V and J ends were trimmed by 6 bases and 0 bases, with 14 bases remaining between them. CDR3 region: CASRPDSLYQETQYF. The DNA of the CDR3 is TGTGCCAGCAGACCGGACAGCCTGTACCAAGAGACCCAGTACTTC.

This clonotype was detected a few times. The chain has TRBV20-1 and TRBJ1-6; TRBD1 matches 8 bases. V gave up 0 bases and J gave up 2 bases; unmatched junction bases: 9. In germline, CDR1 is DFQATT, CDR2 SNEGSKA (reference sequence). This CDR3 spans 18 amino acids. Here the CDR3 reads CSARDLAAGGPYNSPLHF. The CDR3 nucleotides read TGCAGTGCTAGAGATCTAGCGGCAGGGGGCCCCTATAATTCACCCCTCCACTTT.

This clonotype was seen many times. The chain joins TRBV6-2 or TRBV6-3 to TRBJ1-4; 8 nucleotides align to TRBD1. CDR1 is MNHEY, CDR2 SVGEGT, per germline. The CDR3 extends over 15 amino acids. V was pared by 4 bases and J by 7 bases, with 8 bases of the junction left unmatched. CDR3 bases: TGTGCCAGCAGTTCCATCCAGGGGGCAGGTGAAAAACTGTTTTTT. Translated: CASSSIQGAGEKLFF.

For this clonotype: This may be a read error, as it is one base from a much larger clone. V and J are TRBV6-2 or TRBV6-3 and TRBJ1-1, with TRBD1 as a possible D gene (5 bases). CDR1 is MNHEY, CDR2 SVGEGT, per germline. This CDR3 region has 13 residues. The CDR3 protein is CVSGLTVNTEAFF. The DNA for the CDR3 is TGTGTCAGCGGTCTGACAGTAAACACTGAAGCTTTCTTT.

This clonotype was observed a handful of times. J is TRBJ1-2 and V is TRBV10-3, with D uncertain. This CDR3 has 15 amino acids. Per the germline V gene, CDR1 is ENHRY and CDR2 is SYGVKD. Trimming removed 2 bases at V and 4 bases at J, with 14 bases between. The CDR3, as DNA: TGTGCCATCAGTGAGGGAGGTGGCGACGCCTATGGCTACACCTTC. This codes for CAISEGGGDAYGYTF.

The V and J genes are TRBV6-2 or TRBV6-3 and TRBJ1-3; TRBD1 agrees at 7 bases. Germline loops: CDR1 MNHEY, CDR2 SVGEGT. The CDR3 totals 15 residues. The ends lost 6 bases at V and 2 bases at J; junction bases unmatched: 7. The CDR3 here is CASSVDRAAGNTIYF. In nucleotides, the CDR3 is TGTGCCAGCAGCGTAGACAGGGCCGCTGGAAACACCATATATTTT.

The rearrangement uses TRBV4-1 and TRBJ2-7, with D unresolved. The V gene's germline CDR1 is MGHRA and CDR2 YSYEKL. The CDR3 is 11 residues long. The V end was cut by 1 base, the J end by 6 bases, with 4 bases between. In DNA, the CDR3 is TGCGCCAGCAGCCAAGCAAGCGAGCAGTACTTC. This sequence encodes CASSQASEQYF.

This clonotype is a singleton in its sample. Given a much more abundant clone one base away, this may be a read error. The V and J genes are TRBV7-9 and TRBJ2-2; a possible D gene is TRBD2 (7 bases). V lost 2 bases and J 4 bases, leaving 14 bases between the germline ends. The CDR3 contains 16 residues. In germline, CDR1 is SEHNR, CDR2 FQNEAQ (reference sequence). The CDR3 reads CASSLHGGGVTGELFF. The CDR3, as DNA: TGTGCCAGCAGCTTACACGGCGGGGGCGTCACCGGGGAGCTGTTTTTT.

Ten or more counts support this clonotype. The chain couples TRBV10-3 to TRBJ2-5, with 8 positions matching TRBD1. The CDR3 has 14 residues. V was clipped by 7 bases and J by 4 bases; unmatched bases: 8. CDR1 and CDR2 (germline): ENHRY, SYGVKD. CDR3 coding DNA: TGTGCCATCAAGTTCGACAGGGGAGGAGAGACCCAGTACTTC. It translates to CAIKFDRGGETQYF.

This chain uses TRBV29-1 with TRBJ1-1; TRBD1 matches at 8 bases. The junction had 4 bases not matched to a gene; V was cut back by 3 bases and J by 4 bases. The germline V gene encodes CDR1 SQVTM and CDR2 ANQGSEA. The CDR3 runs to 13 residues. The DNA of the CDR3 is TGCAGCGTTGACCTCACAGGGGGCACTGAAGCTTTCTTT. Amino acids: CSVDLTGGTEAFF.

Many counts were recorded for this clonotype. The chain recombines TRBV7-9 with TRBJ2-1; 10 nucleotides line up with TRBD2. V lost 6 bases to trimming and J lost 4 bases; unmatched junction nucleotides: 6. CDR3 size: 15 residues. Germline loops: CDR1 SEHNR, CDR2 FQNEAQ (reference sequence). CDR3 DNA sequence: TGTGCCAGCAGTCCTACTAGCGGGGCATACAATGAGCAGTTCTTC. The encoded protein is CASSPTSGAYNEQFF.

This clonotype was seen only a few times. This may arise from a read error, as a much more abundant clone is one base away. V gene TRBV28 combines with J gene TRBJ1-1, with D unclear. The CDR3 is 15 residues long. Germline CDR1 reads MDHEN; CDR2 reads SYDVKM. The V gene lost 4 bases and the J gene lost 6 bases, with 18 bases spanning the gap. The CDR3 here is CASSSPGPVDAEAFF. CDR3 nucleotide sequence: TGTGCCAGCAGTTCTCCCGGACCGGTGGACGCTGAAGCTTTCTTT.

This clonotype was observed a few times. V is TRBV6-2 or TRBV6-3 and J is TRBJ2-5, with D tentatively TRBD2 (6 bases). This CDR3 spans 12 amino acids. CDR1 is MNHEY and CDR2 is SVGEGT in the germline V gene. Trimming took off 0 bases at V and 13 bases at J, with 12 bases between the two ends. CDR3 residues: CASSYSRDLAYF. The CDR3 DNA is TGTGCCAGCAGTTACTCGCGGGACTTAGCGTACTTC.

This clonotype was counted only a few times. This sequence joins TRBV28 and TRBJ2-3; 8 nucleotides agree with TRBD2. Germline V gene data show CDR1 as MDHEN and CDR2 as SYDVKM. V lost 6 bases, J lost 6 bases, and 23 bases stayed unmatched. The CDR3 sequence is 19 residues long. CDR3 sequence reads: CASSLIPSLRGLARDTQYF. The CDR3 DNA reads as TGTGCCAGCAGCCTAATACCAAGTCTTCGAGGACTAGCTAGGGATACGCAGTATTTT.

About this clonotype itself: This may stem from a read error, because a much larger clone lies one nucleotide away. J is TRBJ1-5 and V is TRBV6-5; D call uncertain. The CDR3 contains 12 residues. The V and J ends lost 4 bases and 6 bases respectively, with 7 bases between them. Germline V gene sequence: CDR1 MNHEY, CDR2 SVGAGI. CDR3 in DNA: TGTGCCAGCAGTTGGTTCAGTCAGCCCCAGCATTTT. As protein: CASSWFSQPQHF.

This clonotype was recorded many times. V gene TRBV7-8 combines with J gene TRBJ2-2; the match to TRBD1 covers 9 bases. The germline V gene encodes CDR1 SGHVS and CDR2 FQNEAQ. The J segment lost 3 bases and the V segment lost 8 bases, leaving 7 bases of the junction unmatched. This CDR3 is built from 15 residues. The CDR3 DNA follows: TGTGCCAGCCGGCGGACAGGGGTTGACACCGGGGAGCTGTTTTTT. It specifies CASRRTGVDTGELFF.

The DNA of the CDR3 is TGTGCCAGCAGCCTTCGGACAGGCATGGGACTACACCTGAACGAGCAGTACTTC. Its protein is CASSLRTGMGLHLNEQYF. The J gene is TRBJ2-7, the V gene TRBV6-1; D is perhaps TRBD1 or TRBD2 (7 bases each). The ends were cut back, 6 bases at V and 5 bases at J, with 29 bases in the middle. Germline CDR1 reads MNHNS; CDR2 reads SASEGT. The CDR3 has 18 amino acids.